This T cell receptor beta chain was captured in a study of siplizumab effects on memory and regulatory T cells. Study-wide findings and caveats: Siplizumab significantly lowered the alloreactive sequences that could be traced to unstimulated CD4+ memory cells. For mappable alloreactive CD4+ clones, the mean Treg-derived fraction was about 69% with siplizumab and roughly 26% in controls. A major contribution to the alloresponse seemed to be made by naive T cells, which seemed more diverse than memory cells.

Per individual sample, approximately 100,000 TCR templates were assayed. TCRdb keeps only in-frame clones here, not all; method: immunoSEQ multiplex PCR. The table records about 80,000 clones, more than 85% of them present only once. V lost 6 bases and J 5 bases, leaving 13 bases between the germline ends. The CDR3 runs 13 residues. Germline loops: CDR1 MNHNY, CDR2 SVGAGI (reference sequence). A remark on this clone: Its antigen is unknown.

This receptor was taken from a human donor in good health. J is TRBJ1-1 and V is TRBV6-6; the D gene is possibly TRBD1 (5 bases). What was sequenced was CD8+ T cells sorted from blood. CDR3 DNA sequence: TGTGCCAGCAGCCCCACAGGCTGGACTGAAGCTTTCTTT. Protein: CASSPTGWTEAFF.